This TCR beta chain comes out of a study of Tregs in tolerant kidney transplant recipients. Study results and caveats: Activated donor B cell expansion appeared to reveal the most relevant donor-specific TCRbeta repertoire.

The table came from immunoSEQ multiplex PCR; TCRdb's copy has only in-frame clones and leaves some out. The sample includes about 66,000 clones, 92% of them seen just once. Deletions cut 2 bases from V and 4 bases from J, with 12 bases between. The germline V gene encodes CDR1 MNHEY and CDR2 SVGAGI. This CDR3 region has 14 residues. Note on this clone: The antigen remains unidentified.

Thawed PBMCs were FACS-sorted into unstimulated CD4+CD25+CD127- regulatory T cells, CD4+CD25- non-regulatory cells, CD4 and CD8 cells. This receptor was taken from a human donor who received a combined kidney and bone marrow transplant. The chain is built from TRBV6-5 and TRBJ2-7, with TRBD1 as a possible D gene (6 bases). Material: CD8+ T cells from blood, obtained before the transplant. DNA for the CDR3: TGTGCCAGCAGTTACGCGACAGGCGGGTACGAGCAGTACTTC. Translating gives CASSYATGGYEQYF.